The T cell receptor (beta chain) described here comes from a study of cytomegalovirus exposure and HLA in healthy donors (dated by TCRdb to 2016 to 2017). Study-level background: An earlier analysis of some 600 of the donors reported over 250 Gb of sequence data and approximately 120 million unique TCR beta sequences obtained from around 170 million T cells. HLA typing included class I and class II loci at four-digit resolution. An earlier analysis of roughly 580 of the donors used high-throughput TCR beta sequencing to judge whether each TCR beta V gene segment behaved as functional or pseudogenic. All discovery cohort repertoires had been generated using a single sequencing platform. To predict cytomegalovirus infection status, the study brought together high-throughput TCR immunosequencing, statistical association of individual TCRs with disease status, and machine learning. Roughly 5 DR-DQ haplotypes were handled as single units for association and clustering, since linkage in the cohort was strong. Besides the first cohort of roughly 660 subjects, a separate validation cohort made up of 120 different subjects was used. The later analysis used no new phenotypic data to find candidate immune exposures, relying instead on TCR beta sequences and their occurrence across donors. To study patterns of TCR occurrence, a later analysis re-analyzed previously published TCR beta repertoires from around 700 donors and added high-resolution HLA genotyping. Approximately 310 gigabases of sequencing data and approximately 85 million unique TCR sequences were included in an early release covering 550 to 800 HLA-typed donors. Genome-wide SNP genotypes for about 55% of the 666 donors were used in a later genetic analysis, which treated that subset as a discovery cohort. Of the roughly 400 genotyped donors, more than 75% were placed in the genetic ancestry cluster associated with self-reported Caucasian donors. The study profiled the T cell repertoires of around 700 subjects by immunosequencing and related them to cytomegalovirus serostatus. Across 300 to 400 genotyped donors of the cohort, an average of approximately 240,000 unique TCR beta nucleotide sequences per donor were sequenced, and 15% to 20% of those sequences were non-productive. The number of donors typed differed by locus, with 629-630 for A, B, C, DRB1 and DQB1, roughly 520 for DQA1, under 610 for DPA1, and some 470 for DPB1. The aim of the study was to test whether cataloging public T cell receptors could identify signatures of past pathogen exposure. Donor age, sex, ethnicity and CMV serostatus were compiled together with the repertoire data. General conclusions and limits of the study: A later analysis found that TCR association rates varied across HLA loci, with DRB1 alleles showing the most associated TCRs and HLA-C alleles the fewest. In vitro tests confirmed that a few of the cytomegalovirus-associated TCR beta chains recognize cytomegalovirus antigens. Because the 87-base-pair reads could not distinguish some IMGT-functional V segments, including TRBV6-2 and TRBV6-3, those segments were excluded. Most CMV-associated TCR beta chains appeared to be HLA-restricted in a later analysis, and the HLA associations seemed to be driven largely by CMV exposure. Linkage disequilibrium might explain the correlated functional status among segregating V segments, but an unknown experimental factor could not be ruled out. A later analysis reported that several top co-occurrence clusters appeared linked to parvovirus B19, influenza, CMV and Epstein-Barr virus. For the cohort, immune exposure information was limited to CMV serostatus. This cohort had only TCR beta chains sequenced, and the lack of alpha or paired-chain data limited which features could be detected. The study listed 150 to 200 TCR beta chains as associated with cytomegalovirus. In both the original and validation cohorts, the classifier was reported to diagnose cytomegalovirus status with high specificity and sensitivity. When HLA alleles, especially DR and DQ, strongly co-occurred, TCR associations were difficult to assign to individual alleles. In an earlier analysis of a few hundred of the donors, most TCR beta V segments were observed in productive rearrangements about 87% or about 30% of the time, broadly matching IMGT annotations. A further reported finding was that TCR beta sequences accurately predicted the HLA-A and HLA-B alleles for most subjects in the first cohort. Because counts were too low, approximately 18 rarely observed V segments, including chromosome 9 orphons, were excluded from the earlier analysis of about 500 of the donors. An association between a missense DCLRE1C variant and V-gene and J-gene trimming of TCR beta chains was found in a later genetic analysis and replicated in an independent cohort. Sequencing depth was assumed to be roughly uniform across donors in the presence/absence analyses, though that assumption may not hold. The authors suggested that the approach could potentially be extended to other disease states and immunological phenotypes. In a later analysis, HLA-associated TCR beta chains showed more clonal expansion and lower generation probabilities than non-associated chains that were equally common. Most TCR sequences were seen in very few donors, while some public TCRs were found in many individuals. Specific HLA alleles were associated with roughly 16,000 TCR beta sequences at a false discovery rate of 0.05 in a later analysis. Compared with the roughly 700-donor mean, donors in an Asian-associated ancestry cluster had fewer N-insertions in productive TCRs, according to a later genetic analysis. Because HLA typing was missing for some donors at each locus, association tests included only the typed subset. The sequencing pipeline was judged likely to have produced a cluster of highly shared sequence variants as a technical artifact.

Germline trimming: 4 bases from V, 3 bases from J; junction bases outside gene matches: 12. From its cysteine to its phenylalanine, the CDR3 spans 18 amino acids. Solely the CDR3 DNA is kept, with 54 bases framed from the first base. Via the germline V gene, CDR1 is SGHDT and CDR2 YYEEEE. To prepare the library, the immunoSEQ multiplex PCR assay was applied. For the multiplex PCR, a mixture combining 60 forward primers for TCR Vbeta segments and 13 reverse primers for TCR Jbeta segments was used. A multiplex PCR assay on genomic DNA amplified the CDR3 region of rearranged TCR beta genes. On the Illumina HiSeq System, the amplified TCR beta libraries were sequenced as 87-base-pair reads. The study's own analysis went as follows. A later analysis counted 75 million to 100 million unique TCR beta chains across the 690 or so repertoires, and some 11 million of these chains were shared by at least two donors. To remove PCR and sequencing errors, raw reads were error-corrected and collapsed into unique sequences using a nearest-neighbor algorithm that merged closely related sequences. CDR3 sequences were aligned to IMGT reference sequences to assign V, D and J gene segments. For a sequence to be retained, a match of at least six nucleotides was required to both a V gene segment and a J gene segment. A rearrangement counted as productive if the CDR3 had no stop codons and remained in frame with V and J, and every other rearrangement counted as non-productive. CDR3 was defined by IMGT convention, running from the second conserved V-encoded cysteine to the conserved J-encoded phenylalanine. The earlier analysis of some 540 of the donors excluded any sequence lacking an unambiguous match to a single V gene segment. An earlier analysis of fewer than 750 of the donors called V segments functional above 56.7% productive rearrangements and segregating when the between-donor standard deviation exceeded 5%. A statistical classification framework was developed to diagnose cytomegalovirus status using the catalog of TCR beta chain sequences. In a later analysis, TCR nucleotide sequences were compared against IMGT/GENE-DB human TR gene sequences so that V and J genes could be assigned. In a later analysis, CDR3 sequences and most-parsimonious VDJ recombination scenarios were assigned using the TCRdist pipeline. In a later analysis, every TCR beta chain was defined by the combination of its CDR3 amino acid sequence and its V-gene family, and reads without a unique V-gene family were dropped. A later analysis removed roughly 590 highly shared, low-generation-probability nucleotide sequences to deal with suspected cross-contamination and a sequencing artifact. A later analysis calculated a clonal expansion index for each public chain from normalized within-repertoire ranks of inferred template counts. A later analysis computed generation probabilities with a VDJ recombination model fitted to out-of-frame rearrangements, and checked the results against IGoR. A later analysis scored TCR-TCR, TCR-HLA and TCR-CMV co-occurrence with hypergeometric tests, applying a repertoire-size bias correction to TCR pairs. A later analysis estimated false discovery rates by permuting HLA or CMV assignments 20 times. A later analysis grouped co-occurring TCRs with DBSCAN, adding TCRdist sequence similarity when clustering within HLA-allele-positive subsets. Repertoires with fewer than 30,000 or more than 120,000 public chains were left out of co-occurrence clustering, as were five repertoires with anomalous nucleotide sharing. Held by TCRdb, this immuneACCESS table contains in-frame sequences only and omits some clones. Under half of the omission traces to an unresolved V gene where checked; the cause of the rest is unknown. That table is the source of V, J and clone size, and D and trimming were worked out from the DNA. This sample's listing comprises 150,000 or so clones. The ten largest clones capture 1.5% to 2% of the sample.

Turning to this clone: Its antigen has not been determined.

The cohort comprised approximately 700 healthy bone marrow donors. At the time of sampling, all cohort members were nominally healthy, though unrecorded immune exposures were likely present. The donor was CMV seronegative and belonged to the group of 352 seronegative cohort members. Each donor provided a peripheral blood sample, and peripheral blood mononuclear cells were used for TCR beta sequencing. The Qiagen DNeasy Blood Extraction Kit was used to extract genomic DNA from the blood cell samples. This chain joins TRBV5-6 to TRBJ1-4; 10 of the junction bases match TRBD1. Sequences were obtained from PBMCs. This sequence was found in a man in his late teens or twenties in good health and CMV-seronegative. The DNA sequence follows: TGTGCCAGCAGCAAACCCGGGACAGGGGCGTTCGCTAATGAAAAACTGTTTTTT. This encodes CASSKPGTGAFANEKLFF.